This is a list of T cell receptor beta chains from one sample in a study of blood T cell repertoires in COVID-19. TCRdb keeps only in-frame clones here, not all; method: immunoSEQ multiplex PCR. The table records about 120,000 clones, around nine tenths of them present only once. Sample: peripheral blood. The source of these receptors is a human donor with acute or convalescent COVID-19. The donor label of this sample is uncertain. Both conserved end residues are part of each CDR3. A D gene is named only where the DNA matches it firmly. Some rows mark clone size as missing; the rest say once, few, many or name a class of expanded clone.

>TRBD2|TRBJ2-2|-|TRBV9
CASGFSGSPGELFF
TGTGCCAGCGGCTTTAGCGGGAGCCCCGGGGAGCTGTTTTTT
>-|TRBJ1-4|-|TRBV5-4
CASSLQEGEKLFF
TGTGCCAGCAGCTTGCAGGAGGGTGAAAAACTGTTTTTT
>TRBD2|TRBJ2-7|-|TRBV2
CASTLEGTSGFYEQYF
TGTGCCAGCACCTTGGAGGGGACTAGCGGATTCTACGAGCAGTACTTC
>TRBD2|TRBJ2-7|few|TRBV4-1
CASSPRTSGGPSSYEQYF
TGCGCCAGCAGCCCAAGGACTAGCGGGGGGCCGAGCTCCTACGAGCAGTACTTC
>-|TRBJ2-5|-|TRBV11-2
CASSSTWETQYF
TGTGCCAGCAGCTCGACATGGGAGACCCAGTACTTC
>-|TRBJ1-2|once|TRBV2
CASSDSYPKFGYGYTF
TGTGCCAGCAGTGATTCGTACCCGAAATTCGGCTATGGCTACACCTTC
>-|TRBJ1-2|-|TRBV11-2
CASSLVGQGGYYGYTF
TGTGCCAGCAGCTTAGTTGGGCAGGGAGGGTACTATGGCTACACCTTC
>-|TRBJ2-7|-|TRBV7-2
CASSSRTYEQYF
TGTGCCAGCAGCTCTAGGACCTACGAGCAGTACTTC
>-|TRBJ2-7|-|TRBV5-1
CASSLGGGDLYEQYF
TGCGCCAGCAGCTTGGGGGGCGGGGACCTCTACGAGCAGTACTTC
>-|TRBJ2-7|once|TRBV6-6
CASMPNRGTQLNEQYF
TGTGCCAGCATGCCAAATCGGGGGACTCAACTAAACGAGCAGTACTTC
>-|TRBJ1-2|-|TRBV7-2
CASSSTDTRVYGYTF
TGTGCCAGCAGCTCGACGGACACAAGAGTGTATGGCTACACCTTC
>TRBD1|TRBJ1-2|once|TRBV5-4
CASSLDRAGGYTF
TGTGCCAGCAGCCTGGACAGGGCAGGGGGCTACACCTTC
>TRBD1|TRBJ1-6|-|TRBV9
CASSPQTGGLYNSPLHF
TGTGCCAGCAGCCCCCAGACAGGGGGCCTCTATAATTCACCCCTCCACTTT
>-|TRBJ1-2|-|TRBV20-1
CSAGEGGGYTF
TGCAGTGCGGGAGAGGGAGGTGGCTACACCTTC
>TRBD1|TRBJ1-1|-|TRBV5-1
CASSPGDRDIPEAFF
TGCGCCAGCAGCCCCGGGGACAGGGATATCCCTGAAGCTTTCTTT
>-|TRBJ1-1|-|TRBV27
CASSTQGGTEAFF
TGTGCCAGCAGTACACAGGGTGGCACTGAAGCTTTCTTT
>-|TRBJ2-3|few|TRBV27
CASSRGLGGDTQYF
TGTGCCAGCAGCCGCGGACTCGGAGGAGATACGCAGTATTTT
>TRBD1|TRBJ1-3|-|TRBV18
CASSPWDSSSGNTIYF
TGTGCCAGCTCACCATGGGACAGCTCCTCTGGAAACACCATATATTTT
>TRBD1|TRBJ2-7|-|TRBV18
CASSQTGGSYGQYF
TGTGCCAGCTCGCAAACAGGGGGATCCTACGGTCAGTACTTC
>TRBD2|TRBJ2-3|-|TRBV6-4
CASSEGSGGPTDTQYF
TGTGCCAGCAGTGAAGGTAGCGGGGGGCCCACAGATACGCAGTATTTT
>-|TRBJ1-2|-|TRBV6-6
CASLGGRYTF
TGTGCCAGCTTGGGGGGTCGCTACACCTTC
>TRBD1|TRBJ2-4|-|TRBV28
CASSGWTGSGNIQYF
TGTGCCAGCAGTGGGTGGACAGGGAGTGGCAACATTCAGTACTTC
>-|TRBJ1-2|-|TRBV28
CASSLWVQAAGYTF
TGTGCCAGCAGTTTATGGGTACAGGCGGCTGGCTACACCTTC
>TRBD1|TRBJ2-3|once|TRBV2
CASRPGQGRSDTQYF
TGTGCCAGCAGACCGGGACAGGGTAGGTCAGATACGCAGTATTTT
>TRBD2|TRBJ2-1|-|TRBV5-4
CASSLMQTSGSFHEQFF
TGTGCCAGCAGCTTGATGCAGACTAGCGGGAGCTTTCATGAGCAGTTCTTC
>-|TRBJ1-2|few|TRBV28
CASRSSDGYTF
TGTGCCAGCAGGTCCTCGGATGGCTACACCTTC
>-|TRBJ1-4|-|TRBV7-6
CASSLGTSGIEKLFF
TGTGCCAGCAGCTTAGGAACTTCGGGTATTGAAAAACTGTTTTTT
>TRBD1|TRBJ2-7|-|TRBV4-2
CASSQATGGTYEQYF
TGTGCCAGCAGCCAAGCGACAGGGGGAACCTACGAGCAGTACTTC
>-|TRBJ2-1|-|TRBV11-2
CASTTSSYNEQFF
TGTGCCAGCACCACTAGCTCCTACAATGAGCAGTTCTTC
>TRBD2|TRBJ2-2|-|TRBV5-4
CASSFERGNTGELFF
TGTGCCAGCAGCTTCGAGCGGGGGAACACCGGGGAGCTGTTTTTT
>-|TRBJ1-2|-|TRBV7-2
CASSLDFGRGLNYGYTF
TGTGCCAGCAGCTTAGACTTTGGGCGCGGACTTAACTATGGCTACACCTTC
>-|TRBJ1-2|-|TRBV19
CASSISPPLRINYGYTF
TGTGCCAGTAGTATTTCCCCCCCTCTACGAATTAACTATGGCTACACCTTC
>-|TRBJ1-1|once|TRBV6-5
CASSYGAGMTEAFF
TGTGCCAGCAGTTACGGGGCAGGGATGACTGAAGCTTTCTTT
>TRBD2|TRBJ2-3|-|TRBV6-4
CASSVWTSGALDTQYF
TGTGCCAGCAGTGTTTGGACTAGCGGGGCTTTAGATACGCAGTATTTT
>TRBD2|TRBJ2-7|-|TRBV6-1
CASSEGTSGSYEQYF
TGTGCCAGCAGTGAAGGGACTAGCGGATCCTACGAGCAGTACTTC
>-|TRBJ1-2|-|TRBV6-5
CASSYSEGRSYTF
TGTGCCAGCAGTTACTCCGAGGGAAGAAGCTACACCTTC
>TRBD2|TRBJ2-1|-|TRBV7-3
CASSLSGGASYNEQFF
TGTGCCAGCAGCCTTAGCGGGGGGGCCTCCTACAATGAGCAGTTCTTC
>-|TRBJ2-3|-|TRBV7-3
CASSLSSTRFTDTQYF
TGTGCCAGCAGCTTATCCTCGACTAGATTCACAGATACGCAGTATTTT
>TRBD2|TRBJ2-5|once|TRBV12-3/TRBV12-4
CASSFGGQETQYF
TGTGCCAGCAGTTTCGGGGGGCAAGAGACCCAGTACTTC
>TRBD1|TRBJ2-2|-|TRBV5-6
CASSWGSGTGGTGELFF
TGTGCCAGCAGCTGGGGGTCCGGGACAGGTGGGACCGGGGAGCTGTTTTTT
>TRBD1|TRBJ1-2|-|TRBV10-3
CAISSTPRDRDMVGYTF
TGTGCCATCAGCTCAACCCCCCGGGACAGGGACATGGTTGGCTACACCTTC
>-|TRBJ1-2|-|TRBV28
CASRGQDYGYTF
TGTGCCAGCAGGGGGCAGGACTATGGCTACACCTTC
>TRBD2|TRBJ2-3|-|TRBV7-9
CASSLTQGLAGVTDTQYF
TGTGCCAGCAGCCTTACTCAGGGACTAGCGGGCGTCACAGATACGCAGTATTTT
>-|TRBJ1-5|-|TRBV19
CASSIRPAGNQPQHF
TGTGCCAGTAGTATAAGGCCAGCGGGGAATCAGCCCCAGCATTTT
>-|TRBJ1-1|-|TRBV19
CASSPLMNTEAFF
TGTGCCAGTAGTCCCTTAATGAACACTGAAGCTTTCTTT
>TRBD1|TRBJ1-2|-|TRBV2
CASSEQGGLSLVYGYTF
TGTGCCAGCAGTGAACAAGGGGGCCTTAGTCTGGTCTATGGCTACACCTTC
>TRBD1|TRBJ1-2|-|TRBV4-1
CASSQQPGTGATNYGYTF
TGCGCCAGCAGCCAACAGCCCGGGACAGGGGCCACTAACTATGGCTACACCTTC
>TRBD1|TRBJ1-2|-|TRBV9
CASEGAEYGYTF
TGTGCCAGCGAGGGGGCTGAATATGGCTACACCTTC
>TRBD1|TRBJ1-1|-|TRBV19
CASSPGTGNTEAFF
TGTGCCAGTAGCCCCGGGACAGGGAACACTGAAGCTTTCTTT
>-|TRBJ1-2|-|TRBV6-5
CASSSYRDGYTF
TGTGCCAGCAGTTCTTACAGGGATGGCTACACCTTC
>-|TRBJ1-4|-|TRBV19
CASSIRRGSNEKLFF
TGTGCCAGTAGTATCCGTCGGGGGTCTAATGAAAAACTGTTTTTT
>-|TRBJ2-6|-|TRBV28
CASSLRGRLGANSGANVLTF
TGTGCCAGCAGTTTACGGGGTCGTTTGGGGGCGAACTCTGGGGCCAACGTCCTGACTTTC
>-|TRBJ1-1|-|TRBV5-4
CASSLRGGETEAFF
TGTGCCAGCAGCTTGAGGGGCGGGGAGACTGAAGCTTTCTTT
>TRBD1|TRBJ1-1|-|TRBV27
CASSQDRDEAAFF
TGTGCCAGCAGCCAAGACAGGGACGAAGCGGCTTTCTTT
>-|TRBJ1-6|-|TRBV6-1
CASSEPRWGLNSPLHF
TGTGCCAGCAGTGAACCGCGCTGGGGGCTTAATTCACCCCTCCACTTT